A single sample is the source of the 20 T cell receptor beta chains below, sequenced in a study of blood T cell repertoires in COVID-19. Repertoires were generated with immunoSEQ multiplex PCR, while TCRdb's copy carries only in-frame clones and drops some. The data contain about 250,000 clones, 75% to 90% of them seen just once; the ten biggest clones take up around 30%. Sequencing was done on a sample of peripheral blood. All receptors derive from a man aged 40-55 years with acute or convalescent COVID-19.

The rearrangement uses TRBV6-2 or TRBV6-3 and TRBJ1-3; no clear D. V was clipped by 3 bases and J by 0 bases, with 9 bases between them. Germline V CDR1 and CDR2: MNHEY, SVGEGT. The CDR3 is 15 amino acids. The CDR3 region has the DNA TGTGCCAGCAGTTATCCGGCTAGCTCTGGAAACACCATATATTTT. Translating gives CASSYPASSGNTIYF.

This chain connects TRBV9 to TRBJ2-5; D gene uncertain. V lost 0 bases to trimming and J lost 1 base, with 7 bases between them. The CDR3 runs 14 residues. Germline CDR1 is SGDLS and CDR2 is YYNGEE. The DNA of the CDR3 is TGTGCCAGCAGCGTAGATACTCTCCAAGAGACCCAGTACTTC. Protein: CASSVDTLQETQYF. The full variable domain, rest sourced from reference TRBV9 and TRBJ2-5, is DSGVTQTPKHLITATGQRVTLRCSPRSGDLSVYWYQQSLDQGLQFLIQYYNGEERAKGNILERFSAQQFPDLHSELNLSSLELGDSALYFCASSVDTLQETQYFGPGTRLLVL.

This sequence joins TRBV3-1 (or the pseudogene TRBV3-2) and TRBJ1-1; 7 positions match TRBD1. J was trimmed by 4 bases and V by 2 bases; bases with no gene match: 4. The germline V gene encodes CDR1 LGHDT and CDR2 YNNKEL (reference sequence). There are 14 residues in the CDR3. In DNA form, the CDR3 reads TGTGCCAGCAGCCAACGACAGGGATTCACTGAAGCTTTCTTT. As protein: CASSQRQGFTEAFF.

The rearrangement uses TRBV5-5 and TRBJ2-1, with a possible D match to TRBD2 (6 bases). Germline loops: CDR1 SGHKS, CDR2 YYEKEE (reference sequence). The CDR3 length is 17 residues. V lost 0 bases to trimming and J lost 0 bases, with 13 bases between them. The CDR3 DNA sequence: TGTGCCAGCAGCTTGGGGCCGGCGGGGAGCTCCTACAATGAGCAGTTCTTC. This codes for CASSLGPAGSSYNEQFF.

This chain connects TRBV5-1 to TRBJ2-7; 7 bases agree with TRBD2. CDR3 length: 14 residues. J gave up 4 bases and V 4 bases, and 8 bases lay outside the gene matches. Germline assignment: CDR1 SGHRS and CDR2 YFSETQ. The CDR3 coding sequence is TGCGCCAGCAGCGCCCGACTAGCAGGGTACGAGCAGTACTTC. Its translation is CASSARLAGYEQYF.

This chain uses TRBV5-1 with TRBJ1-1; 7 positions agree with TRBD1. There are 15 residues in the CDR3. The ends lost 4 bases at V and 3 bases at J; junction bases unmatched: 9. Germline values: CDR1 SGHRS, CDR2 YFSETQ. The CDR3 loop reads CASSVRQGGDTEAFF. The CDR3 DNA follows: TGCGCCAGCAGCGTGAGACAGGGAGGCGACACTGAAGCTTTCTTT. The full variable domain, rest sourced from reference TRBV5-1 and TRBJ1-1, is KAGVTQTPRYLIKTRGQQVTLSCSPISGHRSVSWYQQTPGQGLQFLFEYFSETQRNKGNFPGRFSGRQFSNSRSEMNVSTLELGDSALYLCASSVRQGGDTEAFFGQGTRLTVV.

The V and J genes are TRBV11-2 and TRBJ2-3, with D uncertain. This CDR3 spans 17 amino acids. Trimming took off 0 bases at V and 1 base at J, with 14 bases between the two ends. CDR1 and CDR2 (germline): SGHAT, FQNNGV. This CDR3 reads CASSLDSEPVGTDTQYF. The DNA of the CDR3 is TGTGCCAGCAGCTTAGATTCAGAACCCGTTGGCACAGATACGCAGTATTTT.

Regarding this clone: The same CDR3 also results from other DNA sequences found in this sample. The gene calls are TRBV9 and TRBJ1-4, with D perhaps TRBD1 (5 bases). V lost 0 bases to trimming and J lost 3 bases, with 9 bases between them. Germline CDR1 reads SGDLS; CDR2 reads YYNGEE. The CDR3 has 15 amino acids. This chain's CDR3 is CASSVVGASNEKLFF. In DNA, the CDR3 is TGTGCCAGCAGCGTAGTTGGGGCCTCTAATGAAAAACTGTTTTTT.

The chain recombines TRBV9 with TRBJ1-2; 8 nucleotides line up with TRBD1. The V and J ends lost 3 bases and 4 bases, in that order; junction bases with no gene match: 14. CDR3 size: 17 residues. From germline, CDR1 is SGDLS and CDR2 YYNGEE. CDR3 loop: CASSASRKTGAVYGYTF. As DNA, the CDR3 is TGTGCCAGCAGCGCCTCAAGAAAGACAGGGGCGGTCTATGGCTACACCTTC. Complete variable domain (other parts from reference TRBV9 and TRBJ1-2): DSGVTQTPKHLITATGQRVTLRCSPRSGDLSVYWYQQSLDQGLQFLIQYYNGEERAKGNILERFSAQQFPDLHSELNLSSLELGDSALYFCASSASRKTGAVYGYTFGSGTRLTVV.

The genes are TRBV5-6 and TRBJ2-3; 7 nucleotides align to TRBD1. The CDR3 contains 13 residues. Trimming cost V 2 bases and J 7 bases; bases outside gene matches: 4. Germline CDR1 and CDR2: SGHDT and YYEEEE. CDR3 in amino acids: CASSFGQANTQYF. In DNA, the CDR3 is TGTGCCAGCAGCTTCGGACAGGCAAATACGCAGTATTTT.

This clone was observed once. The chain combines TRBV3-1 (or the pseudogene TRBV3-2) with TRBJ1-4; 8 nucleotides line up with TRBD1. The V and J ends lost 4 bases and 1 base, in that order; junction bases with no gene match: 5. Germline CDR1 reads LGHDT; CDR2 reads YNNKEL (reference sequence). This CDR3 is 16 amino acids long. CDR3 sequence reads: CASSLRTGGTNEKLFF. The CDR3 DNA is TGTGCCAGCAGCCTCCGAACAGGGGGAACTAATGAAAAACTGTTTTTT.

A remark on this clone: The same CDR3 arises from other DNA sequences in this sample as well. The chain joins TRBV2 to TRBJ1-5, with unresolved D. The germline V and J ends were trimmed by 3 bases and 4 bases, with 7 bases remaining between them. Germline values: CDR1 SNHLY, CDR2 FYNNEI. CDR3 length equals 13 residues. For the CDR3, the DNA is TGTGCCAGCAGTGAGGAAGCGAATCAGCCCCAGCATTTT. Translation: CASSEEANQPQHF.

As DNA, the CDR3 is TGTGCCAGCAGCTCTATGACTAGCGGCAATGAGCAGTTCTTC. Its protein is CASSSMTSGNEQFF. The V and J genes are TRBV7-3 and TRBJ2-1, with TRBD2 matching over 9 bases. Looked up from germline, CDR1 is SGHTA and CDR2 is FQGTGA. The CDR3 extends over 14 amino acids. V lost 4 bases, J lost 6 bases, and 4 bases stayed unmatched.

V gene TRBV7-2 combines with J gene TRBJ1-2, with D tentatively TRBD1 (6 bases). The ends were cut back, 5 bases at V and 5 bases at J, with 15 bases in the middle. From germline, CDR1 is SGHTA and CDR2 FQGNSA. CDR3 length equals 14 residues. The CDR3 bases are TGTGCCAGCAGCACTAGGACAGCCCTATATGGCTACACCTTC. This sequence encodes CASSTRTALYGYTF.

A note on this clone: Other DNA variants within this sample encode the same CDR3. V usage is TRBV7-2 and J usage is TRBJ2-7, with 7 nucleotides matching TRBD2. After removal of 1 base from V and 2 bases from J, the junction contained 5 bases not matched to a gene. The germline gives CDR1 SGHTA, CDR2 FQGNSA. The CDR3 runs to 15 residues. CDR3 amino acids: CASSLGLADTYEQYF. DNA for the CDR3: TGTGCCAGCAGCTTAGGCCTAGCGGACACCTACGAGCAGTACTTC. Full variable domain (remainder filled in from reference TRBV7-2 and TRBJ2-7): GAGVSQSPSNKVTEKGKDVELRCDPISGHTALYWYRQSLGQGLEFLIYFQGNSAPDKSGLPSDRFSAERTGGSVSTLTIQRTQQEDSAVYLCASSLGLADTYEQYFGPGTRLTVT.

This chain uses TRBV6-2 or TRBV6-3 with TRBJ2-3; a weak D match, TRBD2 (5 bases). CDR1 and CDR2 (germline): MNHEY, SVGEGT. CDR3 length: 13 residues. The V end lost 7 bases, the J end lost 2 bases, and 10 bases lay between the germline ends. The CDR3, as DNA: TGTGCCAGCACCCCCGGGGACACAGATACGCAGTATTTT. The encoded protein is CASTPGDTDTQYF.

Only a few counts were recorded for this clone. The gene calls are TRBV12-3 or TRBV12-4 and TRBJ1-3; TRBD1 might be the D (6 bases). V was pared by 4 bases and J by 4 bases, with 8 bases between. This CDR3 region has 13 residues. This chain's CDR3 is CASSWGLGNTIYF. As DNA, the CDR3 is TGTGCCAGCAGTTGGGGGCTGGGAAACACCATATATTTT.

The CDR3 reads CAWSFGQAFSEAFF. In DNA form, the CDR3 reads TGTGCCTGGAGTTTTGGACAGGCGTTCTCTGAAGCTTTCTTT. The chain links TRBV30 to TRBJ1-1; 7 bases fit TRBD1. The germline CDR1 and CDR2 sequences are GTSNPN and SVGIG (reference sequence). The V segment lost 2 bases and the J segment 6 bases; nucleotides outside the gene matches: 9. The CDR3 is 14 residues long.

The rearrangement joins TRBV19 to TRBJ1-1; no definite D call. Germline loops: CDR1 LNHDA, CDR2 SQIVND (reference sequence). The CDR3 has 13 residues. The V and J ends lost 2 bases and 2 bases respectively, with 6 bases between them. Here the CDR3 DNA reads TGTGCCAGTAGTATATGGCAAAACACTGAAGCTTTCTTT. Residues: CASSIWQNTEAFF. The complete variable domain, with remaining parts taken from reference TRBV19 and TRBJ1-1, reads DGGITQSPKYLFRKEGQNVTLSCEQNLNHDAMYWYRQDPGQGLRLIYYSQIVNDFQKGDIAEGYSVSREKKESFPLTVTSAQKNPTAFYLCASSIWQNTEAFFGQGTRLTVV.

The J gene is TRBJ2-7, the V gene TRBV7-3; TRBD2 aligns across 11 bases. The CDR3 is made up of 13 amino acids. CDR1 is SGHTA and CDR2 is FQGTGA in the germline V gene. The J segment lost 5 bases and the V segment lost 5 bases, leaving 2 bases of the junction unmatched. CDR3 coding DNA: TGTGCCAGCAGCCCTAGCGGGAGGCACGAGCAGTACTTC. Translated, it gives CASSPSGRHEQYF. The full variable domain, in which reference TRBV7-3 and TRBJ2-7 provide the parts outside the CDR3, is GAGVSQTPSNKVTEKGKYVELRCDPISGHTALYWYRQSLGQGPEFLIYFQGTGAADDSGLPNDRFFAVRPEGSVSTLKIQRTERGDSAVYLCASSPSGRHEQYFGPGTRLTVT.